Listed below are T cell receptor beta chains from one sample, sequenced in a study of CD8 T cells in ankylosing spondylitis. TCRdb independently ran MiXCR on the 5' RACE reads; one entry per CDR3 protein. The sample records nearly 250,000 distinct CDR3 sequences, roughly 32% being singletons. The sample comprised blood, either unsorted or a sorted T cell fraction (not recorded which). The source of these receptors is a male donor with ankylosing spondylitis or in good health (not recorded which). The CDR3 runs from the conserved cysteine through the conserved F or W. D genes are given only for firm matches. Only some rows state a clone size, as once, few, many or a class for expanded clones.

v_call	clone_size	j_call	d_call	cdr3_aa	cdr3_nt
TRBV20-1	-	TRBJ2-3	-	CSAGRAGSTDTQYF	TGCAGTGCTGGCAGGGCGGGTAGCACAGATACGCAGTATTTT
TRBV20-1	-	TRBJ2-3	TRBD2	CSASLAGGFTDTQYF	TGCAGTGCTAGCCTAGCGGGGGGATTCACAGATACGCAGTATTTT
TRBV5-1	few	TRBJ2-7	-	CASSFRDKSYEQYF	TGCGCCAGCAGCTTTAGGGACAAATCCTACGAGCAGTACTTC
TRBV5-1	-	TRBJ2-1	-	CASSQDRVNNEQFF	TGCGCCAGCAGCCAGGACAGAGTAAACAATGAGCAGTTCTTC
TRBV5-6	-	TRBJ2-1	-	CASSSLTVYNEQFF	TGTGCCAGCAGCTCCCTGACAGTATACAATGAGCAGTTCTTC
TRBV4-1	-	TRBJ2-2	TRBD1	CASSQNLGQITGELFF	TGCGCCAGCAGCCAGAATTTGGGACAGATCACCGGGGAGCTGTTTTTT
TRBV9	few	TRBJ2-3	-	CASSVDPSGNTQYF	TGTGCCAGCAGCGTAGATCCGAGCGGAAATACGCAGTATTTT
TRBV9	-	TRBJ2-1	-	CASSGGTGYNEQFF	TGTGCCAGCAGCGGAGGGACGGGTTACAATGAGCAGTTCTTC
TRBV11-2	few	TRBJ2-3	TRBD2	CASSLAGLAGVDTQYF	TGTGCCAGCAGCTTAGCGGGACTAGCGGGGGTAGATACGCAGTATTTT
TRBV7-3	few	TRBJ2-3	-	CASSTAGGDTQYF	TGTGCCAGCAGCACCGCCGGGGGTGATACGCAGTATTTT
TRBV20-1	-	TRBJ2-4	-	CSAKGSLGKNSQYF	TGCAGTGCCAAGGGTAGCTTAGGCAAAAACAGTCAGTACTTC
TRBV20-1	-	TRBJ1-5	TRBD1	CSAGTDYSNQPQHF	TGCAGTGCTGGGACAGATTATAGCAATCAGCCCCAGCATTTT
TRBV4-2	-	TRBJ2-1	TRBD2	CASSRGRGPGLAGGRSYNEQFF	TGTGCCAGCAGCCGGGGCCGGGGTCCGGGACTAGCGGGGGGCAGGTCCTACAATGAGCAGTTCTTC
TRBV28	-	TRBJ2-1	TRBD2	CASSPPGLGGNEQFF	TGTGCCAGCAGTCCCCCGGGACTAGGAGGGAATGAGCAGTTCTTC
TRBV29-1	few	TRBJ1-1	-	CSVEVRGVENTEAFF	TGCAGCGTTGAAGTACGAGGGGTAGAAAACACTGAAGCTTTCTTT
TRBV20-1	few	TRBJ2-5	-	CSAAHSEWQTQYF	TGCAGTGCTGCTCATTCGGAGTGGCAGACCCAGTACTTC
TRBV27	-	TRBJ2-7	-	CASSLSFSYEQYF	TGTGCCAGCAGTTTATCATTCTCCTACGAGCAGTACTTC
TRBV20-1	few	TRBJ2-7	TRBD1	CSPRQGVYEQYF	TGCAGTCCTCGCCAGGGGGTCTACGAGCAGTACTTC
TRBV12-3/TRBV12-4	few	TRBJ2-5	TRBD1	CASTRGQGSRETQYF	TGTGCCAGCACCAGGGGACAGGGCTCAAGAGAGACCCAGTACTTC
TRBV7-2	once	TRBJ2-7	TRBD2	CASSPLAGWSYEQYF	TGTGCCAGCAGCCCACTAGCGGGGTGGTCCTACGAGCAGTACTTC
TRBV6-4	-	TRBJ1-1	TRBD1	CASSAPTGGGQGSYTEAFF	TGTGCCAGCAGTGCTCCGACGGGGGGAGGACAGGGGTCGTACACTGAAGCTTTCTTT
TRBV7-9	-	TRBJ2-1	-	CASSFLGGGAAGEQFF	TGTGCCAGCAGCTTCTTGGGTGGGGGGGCCGCTGGTGAGCAGTTCTTC
TRBV5-5	-	TRBJ2-1	TRBD1	CASSRTGAGNEQFF	TGTGCCAGCAGCCGGACAGGGGCTGGCAATGAGCAGTTCTTC
TRBV9	-	TRBJ2-2	TRBD2	CASSVSGGALTGELFF	TGTGCCAGCAGCGTTAGCGGGGGGGCTCTCACCGGGGAGCTGTTTTTT
TRBV27	few	TRBJ2-7	-	CASSLAPQYF	TGTGCCAGCAGTTTGGCGCCACAGTACTTC
TRBV6-1	-	TRBJ2-2	TRBD2	CASIRTSGNTGELFF	TGTGCCAGCATTCGGACTAGCGGGAACACCGGGGAGCTGTTTTTT
TRBV20-1	many	TRBJ1-6	TRBD1	CSAQGDQRGSPLHF	TGCAGTGCCCAGGGGGATCAAAGGGGTTCACCCCTCCACTTT
TRBV20-1	few	TRBJ2-7	-	CSASTGLREQYF	TGCAGTGCTAGCACAGGGCTTCGGGAGCAGTACTTC
TRBV20-1	few	TRBJ2-7	TRBD2	CRVLRAGGSYEQYF	TGCAGAGTTCTTAGAGCGGGGGGATCCTACGAGCAGTACTTC
TRBV12-3/TRBV12-4	few	TRBJ2-3	-	CASTPRGAGDTQYF	TGTGCCAGCACCCCCAGGGGGGCAGGAGATACGCAGTATTTT